Listed here are 10 T cell receptor beta chains from one sample, sequenced in a study of T cell repertoires in cytomegalovirus infection. TCRdb re-derived calls from the reads in MiXCR, one entry per CDR3 protein. The sample holds about 900,000 distinct CDR3 sequences, around 30% seen once. Their specific antigens are unknown. The specimen comprised cultured CD8+ T cells from PBMCs, sampled from culture after CMV antigen stimulation. These receptors were obtained from a human donor in good health (CMV status not recorded). Some clones in this sample may be carry-over from other donors' samples.

This clonotype showed up just a few times. The chain is built from TRBV12-3 or TRBV12-4 and TRBJ1-5, with TRBD1 matching over 8 bases. The ends lost 6 bases at V and 6 bases at J; junction bases unmatched: 4. The CDR3 totals 13 residues. CDR3 nucleotide sequence: TGTGCCAGCAGGGACGGACAGGGTCAGCCCCAGCATTTT. Translated, it gives CASRDGQGQPQHF.

This clonotype was counted only a few times. The chain couples TRBV4-1 to TRBJ2-7, with 9 bases that match TRBD1. The CDR3 length is 15 residues. After removal of 4 bases from V and 0 bases from J, the junction contained 4 bases not matched to a gene. Germline-derived CDR1 and CDR2 are MGHRA and YSYEKL. CDR3 loop: CASSRLGQGSYEQYF. The DNA of the CDR3 is TGCGCCAGCAGCCGCCTGGGACAGGGCTCCTACGAGCAGTACTTC.

The chain uses TRBV4-1 and TRBJ1-1; 7 bases are a match to TRBD1. There are 15 residues in the CDR3. V was clipped by 2 bases and J by 0 bases; unmatched bases: 3. Germline-derived CDR1 and CDR2 are MGHRA and YSYEKL. CDR3 amino acids: CASSQTGQMNTEAFF. The CDR3 DNA is TGCGCCAGCAGCCAAACGGGACAGATGAACACTGAAGCTTTCTTT.

This rearrangement joins TRBV19 to TRBJ1-2; D not resolved. Germline values: CDR1 LNHDA, CDR2 SQIVND (reference sequence). The CDR3 totals 14 residues. With 1 base removed from V and 0 bases from J, the gap between germline ends came to 6 bases. The CDR3 DNA is TGTGCCAGTAGTATAGCGGGCGCTAACTATGGCTACACCTTC. It encodes CASSIAGANYGYTF.

The chain couples TRBV6-5 to TRBJ2-7, with 8 nucleotides matching TRBD1. With V trimmed by 4 bases and J by 1 base, 9 bases remained unmatched. Germline CDR1 reads MNHEY; CDR2 reads SVGAGI. The length of the CDR3 is 16 residues. Written as DNA, the CDR3 is TGTGCCAGCAGTTCGGCTAGACAGGGGTGGTCCTACGAGCAGTACTTC. Translation: CASSSARQGWSYEQYF.

This clonotype was seen many times. The chain links TRBV7-2 to TRBJ1-4; 8 nucleotides align to TRBD1. The CDR3 has 18 residues. CDR1 is SGHTA and CDR2 is FQGNSA in the germline V gene. Trimming cost V 1 base and J 4 bases; bases outside gene matches: 11. The CDR3 loop reads CASSLDGTGRYINEKLFF. CDR3 nucleotides: TGTGCCAGCAGCTTAGACGGGACAGGCCGGTACATTAATGAAAAACTGTTTTTT.

Remarks on this clonotype: One junction end does not reproduce the germline sequence, and a read error may be involved. The rearrangement links TRBV11-2 to TRBJ2-5; 11 bases line up with TRBD2. Germline V gives CDR1 SGHAT, CDR2 FQNNGV. This CDR3 is 15 amino acids long. The chain's CDR3 is CASNLLAGVGETQYF. The CDR3 nucleotides are TGTGCCAGCAACTTACTAGCGGGGGTAGGAGAGACCCAGTACTTC. The full variable domain, completed using reference TRBV11-2 and TRBJ2-5, is EAGVAQSPRYKIIEKRQSVAFWCNPISGHATLYWYQQILGQGPKLLIQFQNNGVVDDSQLPKDRFSAERLKGVDSTLKIQPAKLEDSAVYLCASNLLAGVGETQYFGPGTRLLVL.

The V and J genes are TRBV2 and TRBJ2-1; no reliable D call. Germline V gives CDR1 SNHLY, CDR2 FYNNEI. This CDR3 spans 12 amino acids. V was cut by 4 bases and J by 9 bases, with 10 bases left in between. CDR3 sequence: CASSVDVAEQFF. The CDR3 bases are TGTGCCAGCAGTGTAGACGTGGCTGAGCAGTTCTTC.

The V gene is TRBV2, the J gene TRBJ1-1; 7 positions agree with TRBD1. V dropped 2 bases and J dropped 8; count of bases not matched to a gene: 5. CDR1 is SNHLY and CDR2 is FYNNEI in the germline V gene. There are 13 residues in the CDR3. The CDR3 DNA reads TGTGCCAGCAGTGAACGCAGGGGGAACGAAGCTTTCTTT. Translation gives CASSERRGNEAFF.

This clonotype came up once. The rearrangement joins TRBV4-2 to TRBJ1-2, with D possibly TRBD1 on 6 matching bases. Deletions cut 4 bases from V and 3 bases from J, with 18 bases between. CDR1 and CDR2 (germline): LGHNA, YNFKEQ. The CDR3 has 16 amino acids. The CDR3 DNA follows: TGTGCCAGCAGCCCTACCGGACAGTCTTTACACTATGGCTACACCTTC. Translation gives CASSPTGQSLHYGYTF.